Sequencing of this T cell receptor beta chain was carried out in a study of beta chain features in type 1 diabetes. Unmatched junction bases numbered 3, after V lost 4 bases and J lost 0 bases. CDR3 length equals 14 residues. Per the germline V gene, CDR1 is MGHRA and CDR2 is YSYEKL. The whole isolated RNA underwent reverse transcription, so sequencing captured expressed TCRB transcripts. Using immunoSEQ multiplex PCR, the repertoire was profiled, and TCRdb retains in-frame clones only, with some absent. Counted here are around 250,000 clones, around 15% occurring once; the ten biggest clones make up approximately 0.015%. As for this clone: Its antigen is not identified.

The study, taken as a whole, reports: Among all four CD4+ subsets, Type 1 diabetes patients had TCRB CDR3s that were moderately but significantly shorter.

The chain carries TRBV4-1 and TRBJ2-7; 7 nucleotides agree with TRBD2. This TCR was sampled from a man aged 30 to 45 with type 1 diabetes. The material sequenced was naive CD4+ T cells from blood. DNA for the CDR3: TGCGCCAGCAGCCTCTGGACTAGCTCCTACGAGCAGTACTTC. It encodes CASSLWTSSYEQYF.